In this sample, the clone carrying this T cell receptor (beta chain) turned up many times. Its antigen remains unidentified. The data are from a study of identical twins. Study-wide findings and caveats: The same donors were not followed; conclusions instead depended on cross-sectional statistical analysis.

The CDR3 loop spans 14 amino acids. V gave up 6 bases and J gave up 2 bases; unmatched junction bases: 5. TCRdb called the 5' RACE reads again in MiXCR, with one record for every CDR3 protein. The sample records approximately 210,000 distinct CDR3 sequences, 6.5% being singletons. The same specimen was also included in a second study, on T cells expressing NK-cell markers.

V usage is TRBV12-3 or TRBV12-4 and J usage is TRBJ1-2; the match to TRBD1 covers 8 bases. The sequenced material came from CD8+ T cells sorted from blood. The TCR originated in a woman younger than 35 in good health. As DNA, the CDR3 is TGTGCCAGCAGGAGACAGGGGATCAACTATGGCTACACCTTC. Its protein is CASRRQGINYGYTF.